This TCR beta chain was documented in a study of radiotherapy plus CTLA-4 blockade in lung cancer (dated by TCRdb to between 2017 and 2018). Notes on the research overall: Objective responses were observed in around 20% of enrolled patients, and disease control was achieved in 25% to 35%.

The method behind the library was the immunoSEQ multiplex PCR assay. The table comes from immuneACCESS by way of TCRdb, which keeps in-frame sequences with V and J called. Part of the clones is missing from these tables; in studies checked, under half for an unresolved V gene and the rest for unknown reasons. The sample data list tens of thousands of clones, and about 81% of these were observed just once. Of the sample, 20% to 25% falls within the top ten clones. Worth noting for this clone: Its antigen is unknown. Base-call qualities are not available, and no considerably larger clone is one nucleotide away.

Results the study describes overall, beyond this receptor: The strongest predictors of response, as reported, were early dynamic changes in blood T cell clones along with a rise in serum interferon-beta after radiation. After treatment with radiotherapy and ipilimumab, TCR clones that originated in tumors expanded in peripheral blood.

At the junction V is shortened by 3 bases and J by 3 bases, with 9 bases in between. The CDR3 sequence holds 12 residues, the cysteine and phenylalanine included. Only CDR3 DNA is held: 36 bases, read in frame from base 1. The germline V gene (reference sequence) provides CDR1 GTSNPN and CDR2 SVGIG. The study tested focal radiation therapy combined with CTLA-4 blockade (ipilimumab) in patients with chemo-refractory metastatic non-small-cell lung cancer. Rearrangement joined TRBV30 to TRBJ2-7; the D gene identity is not certain. Material: peripheral blood, obtained from a patient treated with radiotherapy plus ipilimumab. This TCR came from a human donor with non-small cell lung cancer that progressed on radiotherapy plus ipilimumab. Here is the DNA: TGTGCCTGGAGGACTCGCTACTACGAGCAGTACTTC. Its amino acids are CAWRTRYYEQYF. Supplemented by the reference TRBV30 and TRBJ2-7 proteins around the CDR3, the complete variable domain is SQTIHQWPATLVQPVGSPLSLECTVEGTSNPNLYWYRQAAGRGLQLLFYSVGIGQISSEVPQNLSASRPQDRQFILSSKKLLLSDSGFYLCAWRTRYYEQYFGPGTRLTVT.